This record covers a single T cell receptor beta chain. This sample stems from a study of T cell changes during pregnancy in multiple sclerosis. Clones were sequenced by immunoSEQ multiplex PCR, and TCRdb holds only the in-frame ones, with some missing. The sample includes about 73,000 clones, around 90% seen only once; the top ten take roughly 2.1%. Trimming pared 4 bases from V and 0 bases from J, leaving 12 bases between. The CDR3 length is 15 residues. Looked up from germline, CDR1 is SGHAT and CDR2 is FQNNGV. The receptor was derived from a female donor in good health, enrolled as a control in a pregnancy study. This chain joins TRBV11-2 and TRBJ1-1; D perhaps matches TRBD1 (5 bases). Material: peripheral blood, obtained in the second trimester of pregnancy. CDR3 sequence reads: CASSSRATLNTEAFF. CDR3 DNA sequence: TGTGCCAGCAGCTCCAGGGCTACCCTGAACACTGAAGCTTTCTTT. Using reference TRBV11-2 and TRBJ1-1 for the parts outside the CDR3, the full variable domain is EAGVAQSPRYKIIEKRQSVAFWCNPISGHATLYWYQQILGQGPKLLIQFQNNGVVDDSQLPKDRFSAERLKGVDSTLKIQPAKLEDSAVYLCASSSRATLNTEAFFGQGTRLTVV.